Listed below are T cell receptor beta chains from one sample, sequenced in a study of Graves' ophthalmopathy and Graves' hyperthyroidism. TCRdb re-called the multiplex PCR reads with MiXCR, one entry per CDR3 protein. The sample lists about 740,000 distinct CDR3 sequences; roughly 40% were seen once. The sample was peripheral blood. These receptors came from an adult man with Graves' ophthalmopathy. Each CDR3 is given with its conserved first and last residue. The D gene is left open where the match is weak. Some rows mark clone size as missing; the rest say once, few, many or name a class of expanded clone.

size	D	V	J	DNA	CDR3
NA	NA	TRBV20-1	TRBJ1-4	TGCAGTGCTAGAAGAGGGGACGCGAATGAAAAACTGTTTTTT	CSARRGDANEKLFF
NA	TRBD1	TRBV25-1	TRBJ1-2	TGTGCCAGCGGAAAGACAGGGGTTTATGGCTACACCTTC	CASGKTGVYGYTF
few	NA	TRBV5-1	TRBJ1-1	TGCGCCAGCAGCTTGAGGCAGGGCGGTTTTGTTTCCACTGAAGCTTTCTTT	CASSLRQGGFVSTEAFF
NA	TRBD1	TRBV15	TRBJ1-4	TGTGCCACCAGCAGAGATGGTGAACAGGGGGCCGAAAAACTGTTTTTT	CATSRDGEQGAEKLFF
few	TRBD1	TRBV24-1	TRBJ1-2	TGTGCCAGCAGTTCGGGACAGGGAATTGATGGCTACACCTTC	CASSSGQGIDGYTF
many	NA	TRBV6-6	TRBJ1-5	TGTGCCAGCAGTTGGGACACCAATCAGCCCCAGCATTTT	CASSWDTNQPQHF
many	NA	TRBV11-2	TRBJ2-7	TGTGCCAGCAGCTCGCGACTTAACTCCTACGAGCAGTACTTC	CASSSRLNSYEQYF
many	NA	TRBV7-2	TRBJ1-6	TGTGCCAGCAGCTTATCTCAGGGATCTTCACCCCTCCACTTT	CASSLSQGSSPLHF
NA	NA	TRBV19	TRBJ1-2	TGTGCCAGTAGGGACGGCTACCGCTCTGGAAACTATGGCTACACCTTC	CASRDGYRSGNYGYTF
many	TRBD1	TRBV2	TRBJ1-3	TGTGCCAGCGATAGACCGGGACAGCATGGAAACACCATATATTTT	CASDRPGQHGNTIYF